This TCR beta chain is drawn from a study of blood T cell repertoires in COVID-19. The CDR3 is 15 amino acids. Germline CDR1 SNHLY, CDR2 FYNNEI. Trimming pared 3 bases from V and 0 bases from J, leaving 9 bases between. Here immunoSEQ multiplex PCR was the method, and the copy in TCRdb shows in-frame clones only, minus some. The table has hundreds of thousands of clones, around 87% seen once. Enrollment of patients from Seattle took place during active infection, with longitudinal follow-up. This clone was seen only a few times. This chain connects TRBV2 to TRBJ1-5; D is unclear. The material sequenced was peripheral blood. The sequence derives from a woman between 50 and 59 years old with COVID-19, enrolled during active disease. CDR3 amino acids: CASSDGGYSNQPQHF. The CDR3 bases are TGTGCCAGCAGTGACGGCGGTTATAGCAATCAGCCCCAGCATTTT.